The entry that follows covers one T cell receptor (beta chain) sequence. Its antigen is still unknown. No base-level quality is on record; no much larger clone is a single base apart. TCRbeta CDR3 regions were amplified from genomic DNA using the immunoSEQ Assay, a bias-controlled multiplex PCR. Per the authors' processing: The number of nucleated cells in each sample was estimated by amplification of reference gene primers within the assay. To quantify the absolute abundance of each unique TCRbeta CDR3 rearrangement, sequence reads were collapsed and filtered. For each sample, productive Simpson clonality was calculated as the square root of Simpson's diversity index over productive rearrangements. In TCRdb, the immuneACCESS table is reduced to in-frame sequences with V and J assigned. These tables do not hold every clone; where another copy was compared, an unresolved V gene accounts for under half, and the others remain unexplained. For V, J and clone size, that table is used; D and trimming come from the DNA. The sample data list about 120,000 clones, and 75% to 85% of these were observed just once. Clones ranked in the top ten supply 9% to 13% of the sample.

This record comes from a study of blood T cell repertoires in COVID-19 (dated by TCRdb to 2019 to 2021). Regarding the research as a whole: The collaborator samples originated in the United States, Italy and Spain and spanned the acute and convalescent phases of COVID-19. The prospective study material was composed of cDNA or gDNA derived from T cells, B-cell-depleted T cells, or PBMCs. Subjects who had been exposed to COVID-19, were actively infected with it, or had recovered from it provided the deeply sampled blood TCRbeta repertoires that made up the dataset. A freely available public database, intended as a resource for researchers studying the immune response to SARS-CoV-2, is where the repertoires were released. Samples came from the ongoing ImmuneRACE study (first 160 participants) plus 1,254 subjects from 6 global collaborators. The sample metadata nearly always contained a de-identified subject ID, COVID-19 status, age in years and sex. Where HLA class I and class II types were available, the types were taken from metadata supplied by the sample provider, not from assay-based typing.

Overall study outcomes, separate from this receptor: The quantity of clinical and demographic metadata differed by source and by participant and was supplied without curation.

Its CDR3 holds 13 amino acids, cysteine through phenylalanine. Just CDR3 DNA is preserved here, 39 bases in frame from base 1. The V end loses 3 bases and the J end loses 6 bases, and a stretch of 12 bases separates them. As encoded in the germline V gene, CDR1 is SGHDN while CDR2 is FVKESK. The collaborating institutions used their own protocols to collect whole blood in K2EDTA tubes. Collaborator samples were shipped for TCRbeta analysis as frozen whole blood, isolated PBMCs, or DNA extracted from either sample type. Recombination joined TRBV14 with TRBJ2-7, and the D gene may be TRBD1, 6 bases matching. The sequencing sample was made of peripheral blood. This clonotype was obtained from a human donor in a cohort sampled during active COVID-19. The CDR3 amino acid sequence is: CASSHRRGGEQYF. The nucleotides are TGTGCCAGCAGCCATCGCAGGGGCGGCGAGCAGTACTTC.